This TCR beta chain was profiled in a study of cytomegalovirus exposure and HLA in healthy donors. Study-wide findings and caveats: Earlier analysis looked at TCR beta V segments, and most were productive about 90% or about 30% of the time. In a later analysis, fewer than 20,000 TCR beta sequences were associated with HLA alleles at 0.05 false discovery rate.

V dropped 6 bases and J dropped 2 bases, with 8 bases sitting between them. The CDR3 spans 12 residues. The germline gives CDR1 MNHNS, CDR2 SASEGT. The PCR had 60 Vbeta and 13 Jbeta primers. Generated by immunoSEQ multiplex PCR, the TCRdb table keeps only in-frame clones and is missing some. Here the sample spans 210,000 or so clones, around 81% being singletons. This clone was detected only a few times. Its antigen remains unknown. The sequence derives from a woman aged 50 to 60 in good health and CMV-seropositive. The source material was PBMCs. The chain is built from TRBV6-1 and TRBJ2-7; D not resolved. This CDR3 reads CASRAVPYEQYF. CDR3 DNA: TGTGCCAGCAGGGCGGTTCCCTACGAGCAGTACTTC.